The 28 T cell receptor beta chains listed next were all sequenced from one sample in a study of shared clonotypes between healthy human individuals. The assay was immunoSEQ multiplex PCR, and TCRdb's table has in-frame clones only and misses some. Among fewer than 3 million clones, 85% to 95% were seen once, and the ten largest hold about 0.41%. The sequenced material came from naive CD4+ T cells from PBMCs. Subset reported: CD45RA+ positively selected. Source of these receptors: a man younger than 30 in good health. Some clones in this sample may be carry-over from other donors' samples.

V gene TRBV19 combines with J gene TRBJ1-2, with a weak D call TRBD1 (6 bases). The CDR3 consists of 13 residues. V was shortened by 3 bases and J by 4 bases, with 9 bases between the two germline ends. Germline V lookup: CDR1 LNHDA, CDR2 SQIVND (reference sequence). CDR3 in DNA: TGTGCCAGTAGTATTGGACAGTTCTATGGCTACACCTTC. Translating it yields CASSIGQFYGYTF.

The V call is TRBV14, the J call TRBJ1-1; TRBD1 matches at 8 bases. V was pared by 2 bases and J by 4 bases, with 6 bases of the junction left unmatched. In germline, CDR1 is SGHDN, CDR2 FVKESK. The CDR3 loop spans 15 amino acids. The CDR3 reads CASSQLRGPSTEAFF. The CDR3 nucleotides read TGTGCCAGCAGCCAACTCAGGGGGCCCAGCACTGAAGCTTTCTTT. Complete variable domain (other parts from reference TRBV14 and TRBJ1-1): EAGVTQFPSHSVIEKGQTVTLRCDPISGHDNLYWYRRVMGKEIKFLLHFVKESKQDESGMPNNRFLAERTGGTYSTLKVQPAELEDSGVYFCASSQLRGPSTEAFFGQGTRLTVV.

This sequence joins TRBV6-4 and TRBJ2-3; 7 bases are shared with TRBD2. With 4 bases clipped from V and 4 bases from J, the junction kept 5 bases outside the gene matches. Germline V gene data show CDR1 as MRHNA and CDR2 as SNTAGT. The CDR3 runs to 14 residues. The CDR3 spells CASSVGTKPDTQYF. For the CDR3, the DNA is TGTGCCAGCAGTGTGGGGACTAAGCCAGATACGCAGTATTTT.

The J gene is TRBJ1-1, the V gene TRBV5-1; possible D gene TRBD1, 6 bases. The V gene lost 0 bases and the J gene lost 3 bases, with 12 bases spanning the gap. The CDR3 extends over 15 amino acids. The V gene's germline CDR1 is SGHRS and CDR2 YFSETQ. CDR3 protein: CASSLDEGGYTEAFF. In DNA, the CDR3 is TGCGCCAGCAGCTTGGACGAGGGGGGTTACACTGAAGCTTTCTTT.

This clone was picked up a small number of times. The V and J genes are TRBV2 and TRBJ1-2; possibly TRBD1 for D (5 bases). Per germline, CDR1 SNHLY and CDR2 FYNNEI. With 0 bases removed from V and 8 bases from J, the gap between germline ends came to 10 bases. CDR3 size: 13 residues. CDR3 in DNA: TGTGCCAGCAGTGAAGCGCTCGGGGACGGCTACACCTTC. This encodes CASSEALGDGYTF.

J is TRBJ1-1 and V is TRBV7-8; D perhaps matches TRBD1 (6 bases). From germline, CDR1 is SGHVS and CDR2 FQNEAQ. V was clipped by 7 bases and J by 7 bases, with 13 bases between them. The CDR3 is made up of 12 amino acids. The CDR3 here is CASTRGGIEAFF. The DNA for the CDR3 is TGTGCCAGCACAAGAGGGGGGATTGAAGCTTTCTTT.

The sample holds one count of this clone. V usage is TRBV7-9 and J usage is TRBJ2-1; TRBD2 is a possible D gene (6 bases). The CDR3 contains 12 residues. CDR1 and CDR2 (germline): SEHNR, FQNEAQ (reference sequence). V dropped 5 bases and J dropped 7 bases, with 9 bases sitting between them. CDR3 DNA: TGTGCCAGCAGCCGGGACTTTAATGAGCAGTTCTTC. Amino acids: CASSRDFNEQFF. The whole variable domain, filled in from reference TRBV7-9 and TRBJ2-1, reads DTGVSQNPRHKITKRGQNVTFRCDPISEHNRLYWYRQTLGQGPEFLTYFQNEAQLEKSRLLSDRFSAERPKGSFSTLEIQRTEQGDSAMYLCASSRDFNEQFFGPGTRLTVL.

DNA of the CDR3: TGTGCCAGCAGCGCAGGAGACCGGAAGAACACTGAAGCTTTCTTT. Its protein is CASSAGDRKNTEAFF. J is TRBJ1-1 and V is TRBV9; D is uncertain. The CDR3 extends over 15 amino acids. Per germline, CDR1 SGDLS and CDR2 YYNGEE. With 3 bases removed from V and 1 base from J, the gap between germline ends came to 13 bases.

The chain is built from TRBV5-4 and TRBJ2-1; 15 bases fit TRBD2. This CDR3 spans 18 amino acids. The junction had 5 bases not matched to a gene; V was cut back by 0 bases and J by 4 bases. Looked up from germline, CDR1 is SGHNT and CDR2 is YYREEE (reference sequence). CDR3 in amino acids: CASSLGGLAGGRYNEQFF. The CDR3 DNA is TGTGCCAGCAGCTTGGGGGGACTAGCGGGAGGTCGTTACAATGAGCAGTTCTTC.

V and J are TRBV7-2 and TRBJ1-1; possibly TRBD1 for D (5 bases). The CDR3 length is 14 residues. Germline values: CDR1 SGHTA, CDR2 FQGNSA. Deletions cut 3 bases from V and 3 bases from J, with 11 bases between. CDR3 nucleotide sequence: TGTGCCAGCAGCTTTTCTCCGGGGGACACTGAAGCTTTCTTT. Its protein product is CASSFSPGDTEAFF.

This sequence joins TRBV19 and TRBJ2-3; 9 bases map to TRBD2. Looked up from germline, CDR1 is LNHDA and CDR2 is SQIVND (reference sequence). The CDR3 length is 15 residues. J gave up 8 bases and V 4 bases, and 10 bases lay outside the gene matches. The CDR3 here is CASSSGGRGIGTQYF. The CDR3 DNA reads TGTGCCAGTAGTAGTGGCGGGAGGGGGATAGGTACGCAGTATTTT.

The chain uses TRBV7-9 and TRBJ2-7; D gene uncertain. With 5 bases removed from V and 2 bases from J, the gap between germline ends came to 4 bases. The germline V gene encodes CDR1 SEHNR and CDR2 FQNEAQ (reference sequence). The CDR3 is 11 amino acids. The chain's CDR3 is CASSTTYEQYF. DNA of the CDR3: TGTGCCAGCAGCACGACCTACGAGCAGTACTTC.

Here the CDR3 reads CAISESAGVNQPQHF. As DNA, the CDR3 is TGTGCCATCAGTGAGTCCGCGGGGGTCAATCAGCCCCAGCATTTT. The genes are TRBV10-3 and TRBJ1-5; a possible D gene is TRBD1 (5 bases). From germline, CDR1 is ENHRY and CDR2 SYGVKD. Trimming pared 0 bases from V and 3 bases from J, leaving 9 bases between. The CDR3 covers 15 residues.

This chain links TRBV13 with TRBJ1-1; D possibly corresponds to TRBD1 (6 bases). Trimming shortened V by 5 bases and J by 3 bases, and 10 bases separated the two germline ends. The V gene's germline CDR1 is PRHDT and CDR2 FYEKMQ (reference sequence). There are 13 residues in the CDR3. CDR3: CASSVSGDTEAFF. The CDR3 region has the DNA TGTGCCAGCAGCGTATCAGGGGACACTGAAGCTTTCTTT.

This clone occurred once. J is TRBJ1-2 and V is TRBV28, with 11 positions matching TRBD1. The CDR3 sequence is 16 residues long. Germline lookup yields CDR1 MDHEN and CDR2 SYDVKM. J was trimmed by 4 bases and V by 5 bases; bases with no gene match: 9. CDR3 region: CASSPGQGVQGYGYTF. The CDR3 nucleotides read TGTGCCAGCAGTCCGGGACAGGGGGTTCAAGGCTATGGCTACACCTTC.

This clone was seen a single time. The CDR3 DNA follows: TGTGCCAGCAGTTATTGGACCTACGAGCAGTACTTC. It yields the protein CASSYWTYEQYF. This rearrangement joins TRBV28 to TRBJ2-7; D gene uncertain. The CDR3 totals 12 residues. V was clipped by 4 bases and J by 2 bases, with 6 bases between them. The V gene's germline CDR1 is MDHEN and CDR2 SYDVKM. Supplemented by reference TRBV28 and TRBJ2-7, the full variable domain reads DVKVTQSSRYLVKRTGEKVFLECVQDMDHENMFWYRQDPGLGLRLIYFSYDVKMKEKGDIPEGYSVSREKKERFSLILESASTNQTSMYLCASSYWTYEQYFGPGTRLTVT.

The rearrangement links TRBV7-8 to TRBJ2-2; tentative D call: TRBD1 (6 bases). The length of the CDR3 is 15 residues. Deletions cut 6 bases from V and 6 bases from J, with 17 bases between. Germline CDR1 and CDR2: SGHVS and FQNEAQ. This CDR3 reads CASRLAGVKAGELFF. Here the CDR3 DNA reads TGTGCCAGCAGGCTAGCAGGGGTCAAAGCCGGGGAGCTGTTTTTT.

The chain has TRBV27 and TRBJ2-5; 9 bases agree with TRBD1. CDR1 is MNHEY and CDR2 is SMNVEV in the germline V gene (reference sequence). CDR3 length equals 15 residues. Losses at the gene ends were 5 bases for V and 5 bases for J; bases not matched to a gene: 9. DNA for the CDR3: TGTGCCAGCAGTGCCGGGACAGGGCGAGTGGAGACCCAGTACTTC. It is translated as CASSAGTGRVETQYF.

The chain couples TRBV7-2 to TRBJ1-1, with 7 positions matching TRBD1. Germline CDR1 reads SGHTA; CDR2 reads FQGNSA. CDR3 length: 16 amino acids. V lost 4 bases to trimming and J lost 2 bases; unmatched junction nucleotides: 10. CDR3 loop: CASSSDRARTNTEAFF. CDR3 DNA: TGTGCCAGCAGCTCCGACAGGGCCCGCACAAACACTGAAGCTTTCTTT.

V gene TRBV28 combines with J gene TRBJ2-1, with D tentatively TRBD1 or TRBD2 (6 bases each). V gave up 4 bases and J gave up 5 bases, with 21 bases separating them. Per the germline V gene, CDR1 is MDHEN and CDR2 is SYDVKM. The CDR3 runs 17 residues. The CDR3 loop is CASSSLYVGGPDNEQFF. DNA of the CDR3: TGTGCCAGCAGTTCCCTTTATGTGGGGGGCCCTGACAATGAGCAGTTCTTC.

A note on this clone: At the DNA level, this CDR3 is encoded by other sequences in the same sample as well. Written as DNA, the CDR3 is TGTGCCAGCAGTCGGACTAGCGGGAATTACAATGAGCAGTTCTTC. Translated: CASSRTSGNYNEQFF. The chain carries TRBV7-3 and TRBJ2-1, with 12 bases matching TRBD2. Germline CDR1 and CDR2: SGHTA and FQGTGA. CDR3 length equals 15 residues. Germline trimming cut 6 bases from V and 4 bases from J; bases unmatched to any gene: 4.

The chain combines TRBV29-1 with TRBJ2-2; D is unresolved. CDR3 length: 13 residues. Germline V lookup: CDR1 SQVTM, CDR2 ANQGSEA. Trimming removed 6 bases at V and 4 bases at J, with 12 bases between. The chain's CDR3 is CSVDASSTGELFF. The CDR3, as DNA: TGCAGCGTGGACGCTAGTAGCACCGGGGAGCTGTTTTTT.

The chain uses TRBV29-1 and TRBJ2-5, with 9 bases aligning to TRBD2. Germline CDR1 SQVTM, CDR2 ANQGSEA. This CDR3 is 15 amino acids long. V shed 5 bases and J 2 bases; nucleotides not matched to a gene: 9. As DNA, the CDR3 is TGCAGCGTTACTAAGGGGAGCGGGAGGCAAGAGACCCAGTACTTC. Its translation: CSVTKGSGRQETQYF.

The chain combines TRBV14 with TRBJ1-5; D may be TRBD1 (5 bases). Trimming took 4 bases from V and 5 from J, leaving 6 bases between them. Germline CDR1 is SGHDN and CDR2 is FVKESK. The CDR3 loop spans 12 amino acids. CDR3 nucleotides: TGTGCCAGCAGCCTGACAGATCAGCCCCAGCATTTT. It is translated as CASSLTDQPQHF.

Points on this clone: Other DNA sequences in the sample encode the same CDR3. The CDR3 is CASSLLGGYGYTF. In DNA, the CDR3 is TGTGCCAGCAGCCTACTGGGGGGTTATGGCTACACCTTC. The chain combines TRBV7-9 with TRBJ1-2, with D maybe TRBD1 (5 bases). V dropped 5 bases and J dropped 5 bases, with 12 bases sitting between them. The CDR3 is made up of 13 amino acids. The germline gives CDR1 SEHNR, CDR2 FQNEAQ (reference sequence).

The CDR3: CASSEGTSGMGDEQFF. As DNA, the CDR3 is TGCGCCAGCAGTGAAGGGACTAGCGGTATGGGGGATGAGCAGTTCTTC. The chain carries TRBV10-1 and TRBJ2-1; 11 bases fit TRBD2. The CDR3 is 16 residues long. V lost 3 bases and J lost 8; bases outside the gene matches: 9. Germline V gene sequence: CDR1 WNHNN, CDR2 SYGVQD (reference sequence).

This clone was counted once. J is TRBJ1-2 and V is TRBV19; no clear D. V dropped 6 bases and J dropped 0 bases, with 14 bases sitting between them. The CDR3 runs 15 residues. Germline V gene sequence: CDR1 LNHDA, CDR2 SQIVND (reference sequence). CDR3 amino acids: CASSPGQWANYGYTF. As DNA, the CDR3 is TGTGCCAGTAGCCCCGGGCAGTGGGCTAACTATGGCTACACCTTC.

The chain uses TRBV11-2 and TRBJ2-7; D may be TRBD2 (5 bases). This CDR3 has 15 residues. Germline CDR1 is SGHAT and CDR2 is FQNNGV. The V and J ends lost 3 bases and 0 bases respectively, with 12 bases between them. The CDR3 loop is CASSFPPGVSYEQYF. CDR3 sequence (DNA): TGTGCCAGCAGCTTCCCTCCCGGGGTCTCCTACGAGCAGTACTTC.